This TCR beta chain was retrieved from a study of T cell changes during pregnancy in multiple sclerosis. With 5 bases removed from V and 6 bases from J, the gap between germline ends came to 10 bases. CDR3 length: 12 amino acids. Germline V gene lookup returns CDR1 KGHSH and CDR2 LQKENI. TCRdb's copy holds only in-frame clones and misses some; the assay was immunoSEQ multiplex PCR. Of 50,000 or so clones in the sample, approximately 91% were seen once. Here the sequenced sample was CD4+ T cells from peripheral blood mononuclear cells, taken in the second trimester of pregnancy. The source of this sequence is a female donor with multiple sclerosis, enrolled in a pregnancy study. V is TRBV18 and J is TRBJ1-2; D might be TRBD1 (5 bases). The CDR3, as DNA: TGTGCCAGCTCAATCGGGGGAGATGGCTACACCTTC. Translating gives CASSIGGDGYTF.